These T cell receptor beta chains were read from a single sample in a study of blood T cell repertoires in COVID-19. Assay: immunoSEQ multiplex PCR; the TCRdb copy retains only in-frame clones and omits some. The sample shows more than 150,000 clones, roughly 87% of them seen only once. The sequencing sample was made of PBMCs or T cells enriched from blood (not recorded which). These TCRs come from a woman aged 45-59 years who had recovered from COVID-19. Each CDR3 is given with its conserved first and last residue. A D gene is named only where the DNA matches it firmly. Not all rows give a size; the values are once, few, many and, for expanded clones, a class.

abundance	v_gene	j_gene	d_gene	CDR3nt	CDR3aa
NA	TRBV3-1/TRBV3-2	TRBJ2-1	TRBD2	TGTGCCAGCAGCCCCCCCGAAGGGCTAGCGGGAGGCAATGAGCAGTTCTTC	CASSPPEGLAGGNEQFF
NA	TRBV6-4	TRBJ1-6	NA	TGTGCCAGCAGTGCCGCAGGTAAAACCTCACCCCTCCACTTT	CASSAAGKTSPLHF
NA	TRBV2	TRBJ2-3	NA	TGTGCCAGCAGGGATCCAGGGTCCCCCGGGGATACGCAGTATTTT	CASRDPGSPGDTQYF
NA	TRBV5-4	TRBJ2-5	NA	TGTGCCAGCAGCTTTCAGGGACAAGAGACCCAGTACTTC	CASSFQGQETQYF
NA	TRBV19	TRBJ2-5	TRBD2	TGTGCCAGTAGTCCCGGGACTAGCGGGTTGGAGACCCAGTACTTC	CASSPGTSGLETQYF
NA	TRBV6-5	TRBJ2-1	NA	TGTGCCAGTAGAGGGGGGGTCAATGAGCAGTTCTTC	CASRGGVNEQFF
once	TRBV15	TRBJ2-3	NA	TGTGCCACCAGTCTAGGCGATACGCAGTATTTT	CATSLGDTQYF
few	TRBV7-8	TRBJ1-3	NA	TGTGCCAGCAGCTTACGGCCGCCAGGATCCTTTGGGTCTGGAAACACCATATATTTT	CASSLRPPGSFGSGNTIYF
NA	TRBV30	TRBJ2-1	NA	TGTGCCTGCCCCGGAGGGGCGGGATCCTCCTACAATGAGCAGTTCTTC	CACPGGAGSSYNEQFF
NA	TRBV4-1	TRBJ1-1	NA	TGCGCCAGCAGCCAAGATTACCCACAATACACTGAAGCTTTCTTT	CASSQDYPQYTEAFF
NA	TRBV3-1/TRBV3-2	TRBJ2-7	NA	TGTGCCAGCAGCCAAGCCGGGAACGGCAACGAGCAGTACTTC	CASSQAGNGNEQYF
NA	TRBV16	TRBJ1-2	NA	TGTGCCAGCAGCCAAGGCGTTGCAGGGATTAACTATGGCTACACCTTC	CASSQGVAGINYGYTF
NA	TRBV7-9	TRBJ1-4	NA	TGTGCCAGCAGCTTAGGCCCTCCGGACAGTCCCCGGGGTGAAAAACTGTTTTTT	CASSLGPPDSPRGEKLFF
NA	TRBV21-1	TRBJ2-7	NA	TGTGCCAGCAGCAGAAGCCTAAACCGGGACAGGGGGCGAGTTGGGGAGCAGTACTTC	CASSRSLNRDRGRVGEQYF
NA	TRBV29-1	TRBJ1-5	TRBD1	TGCAGCGTCCAATCCGACAGGGGTCGCAATCAGCCCCAGCATTTT	CSVQSDRGRNQPQHF
few	TRBV7-9	TRBJ2-7	TRBD2	TGTGCCAGCAGCCCAAGGTTGGGGACTAAAACCTACGAGCAGTACTTC	CASSPRLGTKTYEQYF
NA	TRBV7-9	TRBJ2-1	TRBD2	TGTGCCAGCAGCCCAGGACTAGCGGGGGGCCATGAGCAGTTCTTC	CASSPGLAGGHEQFF
few	TRBV2	TRBJ2-7	NA	TGTGCCAGCACAGGGACCTACGAGCAGTACTTC	CASTGTYEQYF
NA	TRBV29-1	TRBJ1-6	NA	TGCAGCGTCCGGGAGGGACGATCACCCCTCCACTTT	CSVREGRSPLHF
NA	TRBV19	TRBJ2-1	TRBD2	TGTGCCAGTAGTGCATATTCGGGACTAGCGGCGAATGAGCAGTTCTTC	CASSAYSGLAANEQFF
NA	TRBV7-6	TRBJ2-3	NA	TGTGCCAGCAGCCACCCGGCAGATACGCAGTATTTT	CASSHPADTQYF
NA	TRBV7-2	TRBJ1-5	NA	TGTGCCAGCAGCCCGAGTTATGGCGGGTTCAGCAATCAGCCCCAGCATTTT	CASSPSYGGFSNQPQHF
NA	TRBV24-1	TRBJ2-3	NA	TGTGCCACCAGTGATTTGCAGGGAGATACGCAGTATTTT	CATSDLQGDTQYF
NA	TRBV5-5	TRBJ1-1	NA	TGTGCCAGCAGCTTACAGGGTATGGACACTGAAGCTTTCTTT	CASSLQGMDTEAFF
NA	TRBV19	TRBJ1-1	NA	TGTGCCAGTAGTATGGGAGTGGTACGGAACACTGAAGCTTTCTTT	CASSMGVVRNTEAFF
few	TRBV28	TRBJ1-1	NA	TGTGCCAGCAGCGCGGACAGAGGAGCTTTCTTT	CASSADRGAFF
NA	TRBV6-5	TRBJ2-1	NA	TGTGCCAGCAGACAGCGGGTTGCCTCCTACAATGAGCAGTTCTTC	CASRQRVASYNEQFF
NA	TRBV4-1	TRBJ2-3	TRBD2	TGCGCCAGCAGCCAAGGCGTACTAGCGGGGGGGCCCACAGATACGCAGTATTTT	CASSQGVLAGGPTDTQYF
NA	TRBV19	TRBJ2-3	NA	TGTGCCAGTAGTATCCGGACATCCACCAGGGCCGATACGCAGTATTTT	CASSIRTSTRADTQYF
NA	TRBV5-1	TRBJ1-1	NA	TGCGCCAGCAGCTTGGGGGCAGGGGAGCCTGAAGCTTTCTTT	CASSLGAGEPEAFF